The 26 T cell receptor beta chains in this list originate from one sample, sequenced in a study of shared clonotypes between healthy human individuals. Sequencing was performed with immunoSEQ multiplex PCR; in TCRdb, only in-frame clones are kept and a portion is missing. The data hold about 2.4 million clones, with approximately 94% observed a single time. Specimen: naive CD4+ T cells from PBMCs. Subset in this sample: CD45RA+ positively selected. The receptor set was obtained from a man in his late teens or twenties in good health. Some clones in this sample may be carry-over from other donors' samples.

The V gene is TRBV7-8, the J gene TRBJ2-3; 9 nucleotides agree with TRBD2. The V gene end was trimmed by 5 bases and the J gene end by 0 bases; junction bases not matched to a gene: 3. The CDR3 is made up of 15 amino acids. Germline lookup yields CDR1 SGHVS and CDR2 FQNEAQ. For the CDR3, the DNA is TGTGCCAGCAGCAGACTAGCGGATAGCACAGATACGCAGTATTTT. Its protein product is CASSRLADSTDTQYF.

V usage is TRBV16 and J usage is TRBJ2-1; TRBD1 aligns across 7 bases. Looked up from germline, CDR1 is KGHSY and CDR2 is FQNENV. The CDR3 runs 15 residues. With 4 bases clipped from V and 2 bases from J, the junction kept 5 bases outside the gene matches. Here the CDR3 reads CASSLDRVAYNEQFF. CDR3 bases: TGTGCCAGCAGCCTCGACAGGGTAGCCTACAATGAGCAGTTCTTC.

The chain uses TRBV27 and TRBJ2-2; TRBD2 matches at 9 bases. Per the germline V gene, CDR1 is MNHEY and CDR2 is SMNVEV (reference sequence). V gave up 3 bases and J gave up 4 bases; unmatched junction bases: 9. This CDR3 is built from 17 residues. The CDR3 nucleotides read TGTGCCAGCAGTTTGGGGGGCGGCGGGAGGGGCACCGGGGAGCTGTTTTTT. As protein: CASSLGGGGRGTGELFF.

This CDR3 is CATSRGGTERYEQYF. In nucleotides, the CDR3 is TGTGCCACCAGCAGAGGAGGCACGGAGCGGTACGAGCAGTACTTC. This sequence joins TRBV15 and TRBJ2-7; possibly TRBD2 for D (5 bases). CDR1 and CDR2 (germline): LNHNV, YYDKDF (reference sequence). V was trimmed by 1 base and J by 4 bases, leaving 14 bases between them. The CDR3 length is 15 residues.

The V gene is TRBV6-6, the J gene TRBJ1-1, with TRBD1 as a possible D gene (5 bases). V dropped 4 bases and J dropped 1 base, with 10 bases sitting between them. Germline values: CDR1 MNHNY, CDR2 SVGAGI (reference sequence). There are 14 residues in the CDR3. CDR3 sequence reads: CASSSTDRNTEAFF. The CDR3 nucleotides read TGTGCCAGCAGTTCCACCGACAGGAACACTGAAGCTTTCTTT.

V gene TRBV30 combines with J gene TRBJ2-1; 8 positions agree with TRBD2. CDR3 size: 14 residues. V lost 3 bases to trimming and J lost 7 bases; unmatched junction nucleotides: 8. The germline V gene encodes CDR1 GTSNPN and CDR2 SVGIG (reference sequence). CDR3 amino acids: CAWRRVAGLNEQFF. The CDR3 DNA reads TGTGCCTGGAGGAGGGTAGCGGGGCTAAATGAGCAGTTCTTC.

This clone has a handful of counts. Other DNA sequences from this sample encode an identical CDR3 as well. This chain connects TRBV18 to TRBJ1-1, with TRBD1 matching 9 bases. The junction had 2 bases not matched to a gene; V was cut back by 1 base and J by 2 bases. The V gene's germline CDR1 is KGHSH and CDR2 LQKENI. This CDR3 comprises 15 residues. CDR3 nucleotides: TGTGCCAGCTCACCACTAACAGGGGGCAACACTGAAGCTTTCTTT. Translation gives CASSPLTGGNTEAFF.

This clone has just one count. The genes are TRBV5-4 and TRBJ2-7; 9 bases agree with TRBD2. Germline lookup yields CDR1 SGHNT and CDR2 YYREEE (reference sequence). The CDR3 has 14 amino acids. V was clipped by 3 bases and J by 7 bases; unmatched bases: 8. CDR3 amino acids: CASSSGTSPFEQYF. CDR3 in DNA: TGTGCCAGCAGCTCCGGGACTAGCCCCTTTGAGCAGTACTTC.

This chain links TRBV5-1 with TRBJ1-1; 9 positions match TRBD1. J gave up 4 bases and V 4 bases, and 5 bases lay outside the gene matches. The CDR3 is 14 amino acids. Germline lookup yields CDR1 SGHRS and CDR2 YFSETQ. The CDR3 nucleotides are TGCGCCAGCAGCCGTCAGACAGGGGGCACTGAAGCTTTCTTT. Its translation: CASSRQTGGTEAFF.

V usage is TRBV11-3 and J usage is TRBJ1-1; perhaps TRBD1 as D (6 bases). V was cut by 7 bases and J by 3 bases, with 24 bases left in between. This CDR3 comprises 17 residues. The V gene's germline CDR1 is SGHNT and CDR2 YENEEA. The DNA of the CDR3 is TGTGCCAGCACTTCTCCCCCAATTTGGGGGCCCGACACTGAAGCTTTCTTT. Translating it yields CASTSPPIWGPDTEAFF.

The rearrangement uses TRBV28 and TRBJ1-4; tentative D call: TRBD1 (5 bases). With 2 bases removed from V and 5 bases from J, the gap between germline ends came to 15 bases. Germline lookup yields CDR1 MDHEN and CDR2 SYDVKM. The CDR3 is made up of 16 amino acids. CDR3 coding DNA: TGTGCCAGCAGTTTAAACGGGGCAGCGCGGAATGAAAAACTGTTTTTT. It translates to CASSLNGAARNEKLFF.

This rearrangement joins TRBV7-2 to TRBJ2-7, with D maybe TRBD2 (6 bases). In germline, CDR1 is SGHTA, CDR2 FQGNSA. V was pared by 2 bases and J by 7 bases, with 15 bases between. The CDR3 is made up of 14 amino acids. This chain's CDR3 is CASSLFRGAREQYF. The CDR3, as DNA: TGTGCCAGCAGCTTATTTCGCGGGGCCCGGGAGCAGTACTTC.

Written as DNA, the CDR3 is TGTGCCAGCAGCGACGACGCCCTAAGCACAGATACGCAGTATTTT. The encoded protein is CASSDDALSTDTQYF. This chain links TRBV7-9 with TRBJ2-3; D is unresolved. The CDR3 is 15 residues long. Germline V lookup: CDR1 SEHNR, CDR2 FQNEAQ (reference sequence). V lost 5 bases to trimming and J lost 0 bases, with 12 bases between them.

The V and J genes are TRBV10-2 and TRBJ2-3; TRBD2 aligns across 7 bases. The V gene's germline CDR1 is WSHSY and CDR2 SAAADI. This CDR3 spans 16 amino acids. V shed 4 bases, J shed 0 bases, and the junction held 7 bases outside the gene matches. CDR3 sequence (DNA): TGCGCCAGCAGTGCGATGGGAGGGAGAAGCACAGATACGCAGTATTTT. Protein: CASSAMGGRSTDTQYF.

V and J are TRBV18 and TRBJ1-5; TRBD1 might be the D (6 bases). Per germline, CDR1 KGHSH and CDR2 LQKENI. Trimming shortened V by 2 bases and J by 4 bases, and 9 bases separated the two germline ends. This CDR3 has 14 amino acids. The CDR3 spells CASSPETGNQPQHF. The CDR3, as DNA: TGTGCCAGCTCACCAGAGACAGGAAATCAGCCCCAGCATTTT.

In this sample, this clone turned up once. The rearrangement links TRBV6-1 to TRBJ1-2; the D is unclear. Germline lookup yields CDR1 MNHNS and CDR2 SASEGT. CDR3 length: 13 amino acids. Trimming took 3 bases from V and 0 from J, leaving 5 bases between them. The CDR3 region has the DNA TGTGCCAGCAGTGACGGACCTAACTATGGCTACACCTTC. It encodes CASSDGPNYGYTF.

The V gene is TRBV27, the J gene TRBJ2-1; D is perhaps TRBD2 (6 bases). This CDR3 spans 18 amino acids. V dropped 5 bases and J dropped 4 bases, with 24 bases sitting between them. Germline V lookup: CDR1 MNHEY, CDR2 SMNVEV (reference sequence). CDR3 residues: CASSAETGGLRTYNEQFF. In nucleotides, the CDR3 is TGTGCCAGCAGTGCCGAAACCGGAGGACTAAGAACGTACAATGAGCAGTTCTTC.

This clone was counted once. The chain carries TRBV11-2 and TRBJ2-2; D gene ambiguous. CDR1 and CDR2 (germline): SGHAT, FQNNGV. Trimming pared 1 base from V and 5 bases from J, leaving 8 bases between. The CDR3 consists of 14 residues. The CDR3 sequence is CASSLGLWTGELFF. CDR3 bases: TGTGCCAGCAGCTTAGGGTTATGGACCGGGGAGCTGTTTTTT.

This chain joins TRBV5-1 and TRBJ2-7; no definite D call. Germline assignment: CDR1 SGHRS and CDR2 YFSETQ. V was cut by 4 bases and J by 2 bases, with 13 bases left in between. This CDR3 region has 14 residues. CDR3 coding DNA: TGCGCCAGCAGCCGCGTAGACGGAGCCTACGAGCAGTACTTC. Encoded protein: CASSRVDGAYEQYF.

J is TRBJ1-6 and V is TRBV7-3; tentatively, D is TRBD1 (5 bases). CDR3 length: 13 residues. Germline-derived CDR1 and CDR2 are SGHTA and FQGTGA. V shed 5 bases and J shed 10 bases, with 12 bases lying between them. The chain's CDR3 is CASSPGGSSPLHF. The CDR3 nucleotides are TGTGCCAGCAGCCCCGGGGGATCCTCACCCCTCCACTTT.

DNA for the CDR3: TGTGCCAGCAGCCCCGGGGGGGAGGCTGGGTATGGCTACACCTTC. Translating gives CASSPGGEAGYGYTF. The gene calls are TRBV9 and TRBJ1-2, with D possibly being TRBD1 (5 bases). Germline V gene sequence: CDR1 SGDLS, CDR2 YYNGEE. V was cut by 4 bases and J by 5 bases, with 18 bases left in between. The CDR3 sequence is 15 residues long. Drawing the rest from reference TRBV9 and TRBJ1-2, the complete variable domain is DSGVTQTPKHLITATGQRVTLRCSPRSGDLSVYWYQQSLDQGLQFLIQYYNGEERAKGNILERFSAQQFPDLHSELNLSSLELGDSALYFCASSPGGEAGYGYTFGSGTRLTVV.

V gene TRBV11-2 combines with J gene TRBJ2-5; D possibly corresponds to TRBD2 (6 bases). CDR1 is SGHAT, CDR2 FQNNGV, per germline. The V end was cut by 1 base, the J end by 7 bases, with 10 bases between. CDR3 size: 13 residues. The CDR3 DNA follows: TGTGCCAGCAGCTTAGCGGGAGAAGGGACCCAGTACTTC. Residues: CASSLAGEGTQYF.

The genes are TRBV10-3 and TRBJ1-2, with 7 nucleotides matching TRBD1. Germline V lookup: CDR1 ENHRY, CDR2 SYGVKD. This CDR3 comprises 14 residues. The V gene end was trimmed by 0 bases and the J gene end by 6 bases; junction bases not matched to a gene: 4. CDR3 DNA sequence: TGTGCCATCAGTGAGTCGGGGCAGGGGGATGGCTACACCTTC. Translated, it gives CAISESGQGDGYTF.

This clone was observed a single time. V usage is TRBV9 and J usage is TRBJ2-2, with 7 bases lining up with TRBD2. After removal of 2 bases from V and 0 bases from J, the junction contained 4 bases not matched to a gene. This CDR3 is built from 16 residues. Germline V gives CDR1 SGDLS, CDR2 YYNGEE. Written as DNA, the CDR3 is TGTGCCAGCAGCGTCACTAGCGCTACGAACACCGGGGAGCTGTTTTTT. Translating it yields CASSVTSATNTGELFF.

This chain uses TRBV7-9 with TRBJ2-7, with a tentative D call TRBD1 (6 bases). The CDR3 covers 14 residues. V lost 0 bases, J lost 6 bases, and 12 bases lay in between. Germline lookup yields CDR1 SEHNR and CDR2 FQNEAQ (reference sequence). Here the CDR3 reads CASSLAPQGTEQYF. DNA of the CDR3: TGTGCCAGCAGCTTAGCCCCACAGGGAACCGAGCAGTACTTC.

The chain uses TRBV6-1 and TRBJ2-7; D gene unclear. The germline gives CDR1 MNHNS, CDR2 SASEGT. The V gene lost 1 base and the J gene lost 0 bases, with 10 bases spanning the gap. The CDR3 consists of 15 residues. The CDR3 reads CASSEGVAGSYEQYF. CDR3 coding DNA: TGTGCCAGCAGTGAAGGGGTAGCAGGCTCCTACGAGCAGTACTTC.